This T cell receptor beta chain was found in a study of radiotherapy plus CTLA-4 blockade in lung cancer. Generated by immunoSEQ multiplex PCR, the TCRdb table keeps only in-frame clones and is missing some. The sample has some 51,000 clones; 79% are singletons. There are 17 residues in the CDR3. Per germline, CDR1 MNHEY and CDR2 SMNVEV (reference sequence). V shed 4 bases, J shed 6 bases, and the junction held 14 bases outside the gene matches. This sequence originates from a human donor with non-small cell lung cancer who had a complete response to radiotherapy plus ipilimumab. The V gene is TRBV27, the J gene TRBJ2-7, with 11 bases fitting TRBD2. This material consisted of peripheral blood, taken from a patient treated with radiotherapy plus ipilimumab. CDR3 bases: TGTGCCAGCAGTTATTATAGCGGGGGGGCCGGGATAGGCGAGCAGTACTTC. Residues: CASSYYSGGAGIGEQYF.